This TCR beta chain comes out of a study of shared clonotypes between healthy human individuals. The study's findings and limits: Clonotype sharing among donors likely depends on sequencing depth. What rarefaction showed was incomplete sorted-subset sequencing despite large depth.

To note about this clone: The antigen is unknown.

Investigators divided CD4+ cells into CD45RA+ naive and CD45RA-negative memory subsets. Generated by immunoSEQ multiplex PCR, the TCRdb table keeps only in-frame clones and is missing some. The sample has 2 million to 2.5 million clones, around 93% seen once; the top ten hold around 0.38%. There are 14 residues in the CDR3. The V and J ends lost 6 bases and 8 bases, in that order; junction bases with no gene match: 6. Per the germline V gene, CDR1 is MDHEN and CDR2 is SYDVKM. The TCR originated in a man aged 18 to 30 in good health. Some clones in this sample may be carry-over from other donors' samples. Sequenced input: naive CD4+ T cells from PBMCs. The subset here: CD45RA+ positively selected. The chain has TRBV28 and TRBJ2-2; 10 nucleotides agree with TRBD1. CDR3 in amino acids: CASSWDRGSGELFF. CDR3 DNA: TGTGCCAGCAGCTGGGACAGGGGTTCGGGGGAGCTGTTTTTT.